This paragraph reports one T cell receptor beta chain. Only a few counts were recorded for this clonotype. The target of this receptor is not known. Nothing much larger sits one base from this clone, and base qualities are not available. The data derive from a study of early T cells in non-severe SARS-CoV-2 infection listed by TCRdb under 2021. About the study as a whole: Because TCR sequencing was done on bulk RNA from unsorted whole blood, the alpha and beta chains could not be paired.

V is clipped by 3 bases and J by 3 bases, and the sequence between their germline boundaries is 11 bases long. Its CDR3 holds 14 amino acids, cysteine through phenylalanine. The sequence is cut down to CDR3 DNA, 42 bases in frame from base 1. CDR1 and CDR2, per the germline V gene, are SGHAT and FQNNGV. The library came from 5' RACE. The reads were generated on a NextSeq 500. The TCR library protocol attached unique molecular identifiers to individual cDNA molecules to correct for sequencing error and PCR bias. TCR alpha and beta chains were both sequenced, and the abundances of alpha and beta sequences in each sample were closely correlated with each other. The study's processing was this. Decombinator V4 was used to annotate the V gene, J gene and CDR3 of the TCR sequences. Expanded TCRs were defined as changing significantly between any two time points under a Poisson model with p below 0.0001. TCR abundances were normalised to the total number of TCRs sequenced per sample and were expressed as counts per million. TRAV1-2 paired with TRAJ12, TRAJ20 or TRAJ33 defined MAIT TCRs, while TRAV10 paired with TRAJ18 defined iNKT TCRs. VDJdb, accessed on 1 November 2021, was searched for TCRs annotated for CMV, EBV and SARS-CoV-2, and TCRs annotated for more than one antigen were excluded. TCRdb reprocessing: public reads trimmed at Q25 with fastp, clones called with MiXCR, in-frame beta chains kept. Records with the same CDR3 protein are collapsed into one entry carrying the most frequent genes and DNA. TCRdb's processing, not the authors', yielded these V and J calls. The sample table records some 80,000 distinct CDR3 sequences; 5% of these occur just once. Of the sample, approximately 7% falls within the top ten clones.

Overall study outcomes, separate from this receptor: VDJdb matching was skewed toward anti-spike CD8 responses and likely underestimated virus-specific expansions, missing private and CD4 specificities.

The study was a case-control design nested within a healthcare worker cohort in London, UK, with weekly nasopharyngeal swab PCR tests and blood sampling. Healthcare workers were recruited during the week of the UK lockdown, between 23 and 31 March 2020, and followed weekly for up to roughly 15 weeks. The chain is encoded by TRBV11-2 joined to TRBJ2-5; a confident D gene designation cannot be given. The sequencing here drew on whole blood, taken at baseline. The sequence derives from an adult who was a healthcare worker with PCR-confirmed SARS-CoV-2 infection or an uninfected control (not recorded which). The encoded CDR3 is CASSFLGREETQYF. The nucleotide sequence reads as follows: TGTGCCAGCAGCTTCCTGGGCAGAGAAGAGACCCAGTACTTC.